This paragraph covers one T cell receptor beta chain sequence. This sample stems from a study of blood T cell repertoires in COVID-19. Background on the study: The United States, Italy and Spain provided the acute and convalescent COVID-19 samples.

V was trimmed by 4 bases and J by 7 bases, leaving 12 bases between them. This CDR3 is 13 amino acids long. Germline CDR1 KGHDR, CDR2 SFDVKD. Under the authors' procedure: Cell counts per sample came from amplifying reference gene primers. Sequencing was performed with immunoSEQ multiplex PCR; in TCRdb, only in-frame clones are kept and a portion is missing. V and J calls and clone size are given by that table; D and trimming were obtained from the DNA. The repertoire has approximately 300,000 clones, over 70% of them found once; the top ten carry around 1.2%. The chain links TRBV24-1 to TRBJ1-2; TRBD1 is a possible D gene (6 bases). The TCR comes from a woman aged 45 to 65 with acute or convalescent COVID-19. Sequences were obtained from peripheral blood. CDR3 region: CATSDFRGSGYTF. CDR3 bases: TGTGCCACCAGTGACTTTAGGGGGAGTGGCTACACCTTC.